This TCR beta chain emerged from a study of cytomegalovirus exposure and HLA in healthy donors. Across the study: Earlier work reported approximately 100 million unique TCR beta sequences from 180 million or so T cells. Study results and caveats: In a later analysis, at a false discovery rate of 0.05, fewer than 20,000 TCR beta sequences were associated with HLA alleles. Some V segments, including TRBV6-2 and TRBV6-3, were excluded as indistinguishable. According to a later analysis, donors in an Asian-associated ancestry cluster reportedly had fewer N-insertions than the roughly 630-donor mean.

From germline, CDR1 is DFQATT and CDR2 SNEGSKA (reference sequence). The CDR3 is 10 amino acids. The germline V and J ends were trimmed by 6 bases and 5 bases, with 5 bases remaining between them. Primers: 60 Vbeta forward and 13 Jbeta reverse. TCRdb keeps only in-frame clones here, not all; method: immunoSEQ multiplex PCR. The sample has approximately 220,000 clones, 70% to 80% seen once. With respect to this clone: Its matching antigen is unknown.

The sequence was obtained from a woman in her 30s in good health and CMV-seronegative. The chain carries TRBV20-1 and TRBJ2-1; no clear D. Sequenced input: PBMCs. Written as DNA, the CDR3 is TGCAGTGCCCAGGACAATGAGCAGTTCTTC. It translates to CSAQDNEQFF.